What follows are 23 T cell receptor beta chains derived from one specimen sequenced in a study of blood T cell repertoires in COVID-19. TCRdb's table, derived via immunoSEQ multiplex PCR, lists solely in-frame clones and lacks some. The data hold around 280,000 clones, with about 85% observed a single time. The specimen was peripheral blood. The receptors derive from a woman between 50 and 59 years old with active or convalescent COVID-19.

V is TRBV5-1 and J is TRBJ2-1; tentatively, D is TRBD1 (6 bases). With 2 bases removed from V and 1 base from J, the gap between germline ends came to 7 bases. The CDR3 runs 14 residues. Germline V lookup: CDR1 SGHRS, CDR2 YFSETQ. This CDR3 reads CASSFDRSYNEQFF. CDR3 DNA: TGCGCCAGCAGCTTCGACAGGTCCTACAATGAGCAGTTCTTC.

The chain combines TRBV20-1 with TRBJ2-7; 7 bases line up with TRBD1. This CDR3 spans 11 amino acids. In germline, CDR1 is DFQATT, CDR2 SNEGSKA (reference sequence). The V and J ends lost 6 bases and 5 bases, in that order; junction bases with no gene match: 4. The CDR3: CSADDRDEQYF. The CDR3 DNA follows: TGCAGTGCCGACGACAGGGACGAGCAGTACTTC.

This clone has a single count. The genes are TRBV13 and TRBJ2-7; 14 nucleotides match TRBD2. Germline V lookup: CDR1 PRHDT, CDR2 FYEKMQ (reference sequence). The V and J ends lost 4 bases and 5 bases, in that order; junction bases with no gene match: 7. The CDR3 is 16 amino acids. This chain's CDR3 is CASSSWTSGRFNEQYF. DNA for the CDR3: TGTGCCAGCAGCTCCTGGACTAGCGGGAGGTTCAACGAGCAGTACTTC.

The CDR3 DNA sequence: TGTGCCTGGAGTTCATGGGCTGGTCTCCCCTCCAAAACCTCCTATAATTCACCCCTCCACTTT. Translating it yields CAWSSWAGLPSKTSYNSPLHF. The chain carries TRBV30 and TRBJ1-6, with D hard to call. Germline CDR1 is GTSNPN and CDR2 is SVGIG (reference sequence). There are 21 residues in the CDR3. Trimming took off 2 bases at V and 0 bases at J, with 26 bases between the two ends. The whole variable domain, filled in from reference TRBV30 and TRBJ1-6, reads SQTIHQWPATLVQPVGSPLSLECTVEGTSNPNLYWYRQAAGRGLQLLFYSVGIGQISSEVPQNLSASRPQDRQFILSSKKLLLSDSGFYLCAWSSWAGLPSKTSYNSPLHFGNGTRLTVT.

The CDR3 region is CASSKDHSNYGYTF. As DNA, the CDR3 is TGTGCCAGCAGCAAAGACCACAGTAACTATGGCTACACCTTC. V and J are TRBV7-9 and TRBJ1-2; D not certain. In germline, CDR1 is SEHNR, CDR2 FQNEAQ (reference sequence). This CDR3 region has 14 residues. V was trimmed by 5 bases and J by 1 base, leaving 11 bases between them.

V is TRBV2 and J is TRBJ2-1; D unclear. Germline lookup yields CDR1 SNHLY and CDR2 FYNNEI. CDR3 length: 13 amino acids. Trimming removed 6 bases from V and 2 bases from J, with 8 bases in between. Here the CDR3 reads CASRARTYNEQFF. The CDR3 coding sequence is TGTGCCAGCAGAGCCAGGACCTACAATGAGCAGTTCTTC.

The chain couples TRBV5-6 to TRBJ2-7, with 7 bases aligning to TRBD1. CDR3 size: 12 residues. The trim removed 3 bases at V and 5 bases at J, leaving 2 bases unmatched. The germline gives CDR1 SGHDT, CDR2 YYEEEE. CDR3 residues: CASSWTGNEQYF. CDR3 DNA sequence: TGTGCCAGCAGCTGGACAGGTAACGAGCAGTACTTC.

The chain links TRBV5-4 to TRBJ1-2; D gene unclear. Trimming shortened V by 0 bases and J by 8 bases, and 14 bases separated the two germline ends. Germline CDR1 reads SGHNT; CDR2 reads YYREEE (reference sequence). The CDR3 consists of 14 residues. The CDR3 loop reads CASSLDINSGGYTF. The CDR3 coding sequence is TGTGCCAGCAGCTTGGACATCAACTCCGGGGGCTACACCTTC.

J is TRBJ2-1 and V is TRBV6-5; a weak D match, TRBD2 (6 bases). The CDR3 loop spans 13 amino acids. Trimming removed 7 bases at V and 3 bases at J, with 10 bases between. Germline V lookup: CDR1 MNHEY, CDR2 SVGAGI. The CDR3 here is CASKERVYNEQFF. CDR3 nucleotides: TGTGCCAGCAAAGAGCGGGTCTACAATGAGCAGTTCTTC.

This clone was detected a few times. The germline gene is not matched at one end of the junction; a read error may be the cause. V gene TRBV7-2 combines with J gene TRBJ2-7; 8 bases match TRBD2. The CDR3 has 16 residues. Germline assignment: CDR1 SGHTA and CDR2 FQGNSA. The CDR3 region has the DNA TGTGCCAGCAGTTTAGCCTCAGCGGGAGCTTCCTACGAGCAGTACTTC. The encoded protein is CASSLASAGASYEQYF.

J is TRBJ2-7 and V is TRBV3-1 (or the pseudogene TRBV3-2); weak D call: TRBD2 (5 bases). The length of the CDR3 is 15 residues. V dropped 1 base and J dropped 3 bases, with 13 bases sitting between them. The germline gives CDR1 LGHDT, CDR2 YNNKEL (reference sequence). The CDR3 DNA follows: TGTGCCAGCAGCCAAGTAAGGCAGGAGGTCTACGAGCAGTACTTC. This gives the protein CASSQVRQEVYEQYF.

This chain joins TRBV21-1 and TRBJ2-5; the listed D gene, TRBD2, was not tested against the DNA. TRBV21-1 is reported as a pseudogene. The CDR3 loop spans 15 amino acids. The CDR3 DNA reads TGTGCCAGCAGCAAAGCGTACCGGGAAACAGAGACCCAGTACTTC. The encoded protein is CASSKAYRETETQYF.

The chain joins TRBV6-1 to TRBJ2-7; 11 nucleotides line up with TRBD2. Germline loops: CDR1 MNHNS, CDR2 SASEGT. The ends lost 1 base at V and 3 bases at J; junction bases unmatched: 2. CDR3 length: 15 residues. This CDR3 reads CASSEGLAGGYEQYF. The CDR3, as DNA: TGTGCCAGCAGTGAAGGGCTAGCGGGGGGCTACGAGCAGTACTTC.

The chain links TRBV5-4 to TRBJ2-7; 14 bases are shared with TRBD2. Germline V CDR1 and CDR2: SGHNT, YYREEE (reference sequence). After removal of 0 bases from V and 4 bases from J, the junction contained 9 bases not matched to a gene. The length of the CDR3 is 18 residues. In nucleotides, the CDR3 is TGTGCCAGCAGCTTGGCCCTGGGACTAGCGGGAGTAGAGTACGAGCAGTACTTC. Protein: CASSLALGLAGVEYEQYF. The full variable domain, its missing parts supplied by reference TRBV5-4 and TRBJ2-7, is ETGVTQSPTHLIKTRGQQVTLRCSSQSGHNTVSWYQQALGQGPQFIFQYYREEENGRGNFPPRFSGLQFPNYSSELNVNALELDDSALYLCASSLALGLAGVEYEQYFGPGTRLTVT.

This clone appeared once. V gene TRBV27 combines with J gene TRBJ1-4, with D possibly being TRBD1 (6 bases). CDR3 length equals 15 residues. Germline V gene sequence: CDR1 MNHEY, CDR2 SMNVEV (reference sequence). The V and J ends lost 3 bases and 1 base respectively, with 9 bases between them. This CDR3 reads CASSLRGRTNEKLFF. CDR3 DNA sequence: TGTGCCAGCAGTTTGCGGGGGCGAACTAATGAAAAACTGTTTTTT.

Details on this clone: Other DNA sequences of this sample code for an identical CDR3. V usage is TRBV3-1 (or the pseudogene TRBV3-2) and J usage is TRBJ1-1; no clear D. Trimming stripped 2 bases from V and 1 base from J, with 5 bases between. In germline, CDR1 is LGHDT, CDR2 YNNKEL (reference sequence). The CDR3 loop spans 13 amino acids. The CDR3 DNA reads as TGTGCCAGCAGCCAAACGGGGAACACTGAAGCTTTCTTT. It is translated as CASSQTGNTEAFF.

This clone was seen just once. The CDR3 reads CASSQWPGSSSYNSPLHF. In DNA, the CDR3 is TGTGCCAGCAGCCAATGGCCAGGGTCGAGCTCCTATAATTCACCCCTCCACTTT. V usage is TRBV14 and J usage is TRBJ1-6; D possibly corresponds to TRBD1 (5 bases). The CDR3 contains 18 residues. V was trimmed by 2 bases and J by 0 bases, leaving 14 bases between them. CDR1 SGHDN and CDR2 FVKESK come from the germline V gene.

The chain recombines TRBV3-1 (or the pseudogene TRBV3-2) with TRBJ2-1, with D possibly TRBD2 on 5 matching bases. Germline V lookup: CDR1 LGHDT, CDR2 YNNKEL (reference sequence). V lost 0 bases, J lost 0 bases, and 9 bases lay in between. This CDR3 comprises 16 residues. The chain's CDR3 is CASSQDHGVSYNEQFF. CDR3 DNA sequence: TGTGCCAGCAGCCAAGATCACGGGGTCTCCTACAATGAGCAGTTCTTC.

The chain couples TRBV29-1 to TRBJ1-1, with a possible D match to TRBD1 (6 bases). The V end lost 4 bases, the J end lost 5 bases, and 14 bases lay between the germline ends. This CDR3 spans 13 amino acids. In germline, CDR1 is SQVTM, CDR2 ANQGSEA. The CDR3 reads CSVGQDPSTEAFF. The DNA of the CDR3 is TGCAGCGTTGGACAGGACCCGAGTACTGAAGCTTTCTTT.

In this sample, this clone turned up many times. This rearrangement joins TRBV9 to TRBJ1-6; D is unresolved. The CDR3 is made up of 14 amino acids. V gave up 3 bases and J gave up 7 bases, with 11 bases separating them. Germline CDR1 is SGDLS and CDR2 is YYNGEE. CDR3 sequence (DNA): TGTGCCAGCAGCGACCGACATGGGAATTCACCCCTCCACTTT. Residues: CASSDRHGNSPLHF.

CDR3 in amino acids: CASSFAAVKAQYF. CDR3 DNA: TGTGCCAGCAGTTTCGCGGCAGTAAAGGCCCAGTACTTC. The chain couples TRBV12-3 or TRBV12-4 to TRBJ2-5; the D is unclear. V was pared by 3 bases and J by 9 bases, with 14 bases between. The CDR3 sequence is 13 residues long.

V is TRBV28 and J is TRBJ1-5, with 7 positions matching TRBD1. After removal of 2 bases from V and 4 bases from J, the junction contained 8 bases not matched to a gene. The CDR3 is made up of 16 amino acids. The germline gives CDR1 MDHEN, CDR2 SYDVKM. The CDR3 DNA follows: TGTGCCAGCAGTTTAGGAAACAGGGGTTTGAATCAGCCCCAGCATTTT. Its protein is CASSLGNRGLNQPQHF.

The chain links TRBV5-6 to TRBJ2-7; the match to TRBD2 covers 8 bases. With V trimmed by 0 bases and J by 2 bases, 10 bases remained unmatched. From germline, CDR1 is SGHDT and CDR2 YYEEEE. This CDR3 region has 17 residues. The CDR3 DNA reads TGTGCCAGCAGCTTGGTACTAGCGGCAGCCCTTACCTACGAGCAGTACTTC. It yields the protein CASSLVLAAALTYEQYF.